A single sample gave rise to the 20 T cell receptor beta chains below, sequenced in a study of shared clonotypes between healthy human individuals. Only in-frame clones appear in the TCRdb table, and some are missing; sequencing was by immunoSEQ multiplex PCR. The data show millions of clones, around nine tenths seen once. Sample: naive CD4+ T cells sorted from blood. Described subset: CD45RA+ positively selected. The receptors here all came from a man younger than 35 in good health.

CDR3 sequence: CASSLGVGQGIYEQYF. CDR3 coding DNA: TGTGCCAGCAGCTTGGGGGTAGGGCAGGGGATCTACGAGCAGTACTTC. V is TRBV5-5 and J is TRBJ2-7; D may be TRBD1 (6 bases). This CDR3 contains 16 residues. The V and J ends lost 0 bases and 3 bases respectively, with 16 bases between them. The germline V gene encodes CDR1 SGHKS and CDR2 YYEKEE (reference sequence).

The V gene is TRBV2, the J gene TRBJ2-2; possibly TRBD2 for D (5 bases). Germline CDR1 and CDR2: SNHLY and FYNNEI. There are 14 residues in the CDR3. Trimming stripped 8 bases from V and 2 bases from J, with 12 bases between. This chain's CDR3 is CASERAENTGELFF. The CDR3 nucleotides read TGTGCCAGCGAGAGGGCAGAAAACACCGGGGAGCTGTTTTTT. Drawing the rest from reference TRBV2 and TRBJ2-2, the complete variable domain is EPEVTQTPSHQVTQMGQEVILRCVPISNHLYFYWYRQILGQKVEFLVSFYNNEISEKSEIFDDQFSVERPDGSNFTLKIRSTKLEDSAMYFCASERAENTGELFFGEGSRLTVL.

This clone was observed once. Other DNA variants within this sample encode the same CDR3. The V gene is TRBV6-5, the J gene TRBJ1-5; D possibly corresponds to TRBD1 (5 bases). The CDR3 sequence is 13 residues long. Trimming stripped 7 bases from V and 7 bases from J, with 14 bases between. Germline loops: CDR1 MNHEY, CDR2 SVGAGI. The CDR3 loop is CASTRGLGQPQHF. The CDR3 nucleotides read TGTGCCAGCACTCGGGGGTTGGGACAGCCCCAGCATTTT.

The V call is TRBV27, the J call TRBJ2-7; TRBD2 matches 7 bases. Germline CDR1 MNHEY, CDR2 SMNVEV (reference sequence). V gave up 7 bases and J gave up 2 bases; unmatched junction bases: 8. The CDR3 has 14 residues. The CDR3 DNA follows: TGTGCCAGCAAGACAGTTCGGGAGGCCTACGAGCAGTACTTC. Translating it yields CASKTVREAYEQYF.

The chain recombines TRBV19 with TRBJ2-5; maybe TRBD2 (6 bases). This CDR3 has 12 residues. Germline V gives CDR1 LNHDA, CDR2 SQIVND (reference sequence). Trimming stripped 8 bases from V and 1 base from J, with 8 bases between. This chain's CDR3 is CASRDFQETQYF. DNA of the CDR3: TGTGCCAGTCGGGACTTCCAAGAGACCCAGTACTTC.

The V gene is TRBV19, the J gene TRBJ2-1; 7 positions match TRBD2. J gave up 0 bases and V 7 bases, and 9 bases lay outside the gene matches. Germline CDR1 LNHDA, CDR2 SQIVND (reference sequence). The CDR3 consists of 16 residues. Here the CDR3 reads CASTDPPSGSYNEQFF. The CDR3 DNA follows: TGTGCCAGTACCGATCCCCCTAGCGGCTCCTACAATGAGCAGTTCTTC.

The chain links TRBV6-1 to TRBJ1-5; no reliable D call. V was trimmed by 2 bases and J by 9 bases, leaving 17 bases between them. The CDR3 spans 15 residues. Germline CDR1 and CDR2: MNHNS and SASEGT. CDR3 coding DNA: TGTGCCAGCAGTGAAAATGCAGGTTCCTTGAGGCCCCAGCATTTT. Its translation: CASSENAGSLRPQHF.

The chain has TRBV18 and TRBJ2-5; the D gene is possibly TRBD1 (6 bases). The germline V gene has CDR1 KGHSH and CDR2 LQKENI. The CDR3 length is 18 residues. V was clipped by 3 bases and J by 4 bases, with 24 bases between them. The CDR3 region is CASSPVPGHRVVGETQYF. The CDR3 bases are TGTGCCAGCTCACCGGTACCGGGACATAGGGTTGTTGGAGAGACCCAGTACTTC.

The chain's CDR3 is CASSIKQGDNYGYTF. CDR3 nucleotides: TGTGCCAGTAGTATAAAACAGGGTGACAACTATGGCTACACCTTC. The rearrangement uses TRBV19 and TRBJ1-2; a possible D gene is TRBD1 (6 bases). This CDR3 comprises 15 residues. V was cut by 2 bases and J by 2 bases, with 12 bases left in between. Germline assignment: CDR1 LNHDA and CDR2 SQIVND (reference sequence).

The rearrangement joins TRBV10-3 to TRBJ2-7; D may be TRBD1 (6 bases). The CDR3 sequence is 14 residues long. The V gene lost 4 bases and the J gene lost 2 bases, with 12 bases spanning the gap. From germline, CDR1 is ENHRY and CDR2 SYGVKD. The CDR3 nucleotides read TGTGCCATCAGTGTCATAGAGGGGGCCTACGAGCAGTACTTC. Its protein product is CAISVIEGAYEQYF.

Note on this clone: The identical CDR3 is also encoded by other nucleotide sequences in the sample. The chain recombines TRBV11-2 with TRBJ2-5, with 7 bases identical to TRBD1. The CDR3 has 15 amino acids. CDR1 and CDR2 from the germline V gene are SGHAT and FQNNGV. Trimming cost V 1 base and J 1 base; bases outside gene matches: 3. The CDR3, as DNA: TGTGCCAGCAGCTTAGTTCCAGGGGGCCAAGAGACCCAGTACTTC. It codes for CASSLVPGGQETQYF.

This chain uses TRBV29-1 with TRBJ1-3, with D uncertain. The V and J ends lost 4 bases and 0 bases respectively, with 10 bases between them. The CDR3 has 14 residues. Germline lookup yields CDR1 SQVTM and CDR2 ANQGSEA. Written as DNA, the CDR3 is TGCAGCGTTGTCCCGGCAAACTCTGGAAACACCATATATTTT. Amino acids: CSVVPANSGNTIYF.

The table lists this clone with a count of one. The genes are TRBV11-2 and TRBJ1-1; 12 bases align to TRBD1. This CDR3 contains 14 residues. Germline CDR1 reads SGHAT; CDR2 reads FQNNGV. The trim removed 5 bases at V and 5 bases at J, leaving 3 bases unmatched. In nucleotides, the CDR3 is TGTGCCAGCAGCCGGGACAGGGGGCATACTGAAGCTTTCTTT. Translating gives CASSRDRGHTEAFF.

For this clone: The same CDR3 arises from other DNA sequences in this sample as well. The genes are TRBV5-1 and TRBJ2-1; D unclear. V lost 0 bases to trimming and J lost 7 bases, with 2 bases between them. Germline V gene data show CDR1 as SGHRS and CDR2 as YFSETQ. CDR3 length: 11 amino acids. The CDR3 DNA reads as TGCGCCAGCAGCTTGGAGAATGAGCAGTTCTTC. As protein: CASSLENEQFF.

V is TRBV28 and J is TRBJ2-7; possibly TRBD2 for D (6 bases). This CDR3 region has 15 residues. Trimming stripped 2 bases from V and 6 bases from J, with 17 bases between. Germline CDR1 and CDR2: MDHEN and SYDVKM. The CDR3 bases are TGTGCCAGCAGTTTAGGGGGGAAAGGCACTCGCGAGCAGTACTTC. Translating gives CASSLGGKGTREQYF.

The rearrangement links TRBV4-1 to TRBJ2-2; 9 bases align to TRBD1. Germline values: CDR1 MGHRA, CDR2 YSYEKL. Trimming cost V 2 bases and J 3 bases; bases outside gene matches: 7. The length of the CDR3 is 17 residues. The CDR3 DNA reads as TGCGCCAGCAGCCAAAGGAAGGGGACAGGGTACACCGGGGAGCTGTTTTTT. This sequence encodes CASSQRKGTGYTGELFF.

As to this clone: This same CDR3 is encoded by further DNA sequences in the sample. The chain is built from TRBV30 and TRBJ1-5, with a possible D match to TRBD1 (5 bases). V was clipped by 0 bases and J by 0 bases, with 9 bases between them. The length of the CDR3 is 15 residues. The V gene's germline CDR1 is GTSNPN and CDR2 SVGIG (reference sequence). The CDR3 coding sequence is TGTGCCTGGAGTGTGAGGGGATCTAGCAATCAGCCCCAGCATTTT. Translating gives CAWSVRGSSNQPQHF.

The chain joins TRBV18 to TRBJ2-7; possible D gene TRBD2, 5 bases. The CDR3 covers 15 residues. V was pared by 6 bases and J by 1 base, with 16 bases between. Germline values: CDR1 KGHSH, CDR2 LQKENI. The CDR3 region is CASSLASSQSYEQYF. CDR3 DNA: TGTGCCAGCTCTTTAGCGAGCAGTCAATCCTACGAGCAGTACTTC.

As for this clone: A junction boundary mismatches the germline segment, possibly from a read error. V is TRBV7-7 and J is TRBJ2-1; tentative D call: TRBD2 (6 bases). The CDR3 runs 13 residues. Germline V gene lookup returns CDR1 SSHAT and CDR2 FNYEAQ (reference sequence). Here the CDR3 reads CASSLSGWGEQFF. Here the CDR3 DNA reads TGTGCTAGCAGCTTAAGCGGGTGGGGTGAGCAGTTCTTC.

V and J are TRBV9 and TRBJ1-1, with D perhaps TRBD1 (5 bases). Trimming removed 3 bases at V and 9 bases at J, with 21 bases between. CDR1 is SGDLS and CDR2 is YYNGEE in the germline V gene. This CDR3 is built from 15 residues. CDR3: CASSARPTASEKAFF. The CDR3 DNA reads TGTGCCAGCAGCGCCCGACCGACAGCCTCTGAGAAAGCTTTCTTT.